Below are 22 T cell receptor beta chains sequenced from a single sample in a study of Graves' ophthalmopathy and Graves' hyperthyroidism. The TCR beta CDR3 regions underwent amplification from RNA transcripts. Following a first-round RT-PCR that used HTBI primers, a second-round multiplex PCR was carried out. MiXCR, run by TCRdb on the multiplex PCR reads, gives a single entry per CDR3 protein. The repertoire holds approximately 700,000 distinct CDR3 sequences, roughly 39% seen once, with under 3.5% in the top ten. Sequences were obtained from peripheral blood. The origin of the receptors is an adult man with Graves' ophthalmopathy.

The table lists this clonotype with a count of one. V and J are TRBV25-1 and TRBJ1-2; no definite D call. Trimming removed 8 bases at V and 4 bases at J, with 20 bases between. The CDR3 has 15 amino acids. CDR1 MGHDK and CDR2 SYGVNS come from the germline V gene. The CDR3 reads CASRQALQHFYGYTF. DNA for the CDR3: TGTGCCAGCCGCCAAGCCCTACAGCATTTCTATGGCTACACCTTC.

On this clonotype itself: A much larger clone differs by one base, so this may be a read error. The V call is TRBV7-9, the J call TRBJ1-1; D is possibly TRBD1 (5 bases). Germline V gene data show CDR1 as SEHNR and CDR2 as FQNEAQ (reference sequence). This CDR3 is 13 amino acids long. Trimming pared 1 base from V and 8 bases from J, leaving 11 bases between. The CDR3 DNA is TGTGCCAGCAGCTTAGATCCGAGGACAGAAGCTTTCTTT. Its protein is CASSLDPRTEAFF.

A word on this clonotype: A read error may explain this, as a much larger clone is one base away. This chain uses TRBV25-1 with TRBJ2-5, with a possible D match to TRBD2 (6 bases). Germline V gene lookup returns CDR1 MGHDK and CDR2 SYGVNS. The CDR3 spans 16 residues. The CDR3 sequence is CASSLGTREAQGTQYF. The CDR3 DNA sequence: TGTGCCAGCAGCTTAGGTACGAGGGAGGCCCAAGGGACCCAGTACTTC.

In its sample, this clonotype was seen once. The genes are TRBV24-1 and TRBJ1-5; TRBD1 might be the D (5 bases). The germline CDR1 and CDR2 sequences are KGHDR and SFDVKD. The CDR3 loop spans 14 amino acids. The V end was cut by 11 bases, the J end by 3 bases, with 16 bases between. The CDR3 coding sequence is TGTGCCAGTATCCAAAGAGGGACCAATCAGCCCCAGCATTTT. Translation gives CASIQRGTNQPQHF.

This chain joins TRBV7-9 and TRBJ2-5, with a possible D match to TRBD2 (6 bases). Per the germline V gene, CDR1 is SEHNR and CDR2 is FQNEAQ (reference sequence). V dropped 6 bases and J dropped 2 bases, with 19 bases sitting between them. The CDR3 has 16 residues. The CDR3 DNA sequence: TGTGCCAGCAGAGACGTAGGACGGGGACTGCAAGAGACCCAGTACTTC. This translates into CASRDVGRGLQETQYF.

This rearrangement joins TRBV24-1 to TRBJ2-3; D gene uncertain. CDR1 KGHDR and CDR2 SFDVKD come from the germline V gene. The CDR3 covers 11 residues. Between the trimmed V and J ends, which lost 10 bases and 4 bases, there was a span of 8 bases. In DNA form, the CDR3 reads TGTGCCACTCAAGGTTCAGATACGCAGTATTTT. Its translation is CATQGSDTQYF.

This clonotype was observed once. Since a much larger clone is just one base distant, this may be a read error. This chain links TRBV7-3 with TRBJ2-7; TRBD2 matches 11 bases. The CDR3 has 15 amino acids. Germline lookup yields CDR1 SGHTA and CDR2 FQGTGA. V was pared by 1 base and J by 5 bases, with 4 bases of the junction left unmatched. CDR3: CASSLNGLAGHEQYF. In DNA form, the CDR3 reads TGTGCCAGCAGCTTAAACGGACTAGCGGGCCACGAGCAGTACTTC.

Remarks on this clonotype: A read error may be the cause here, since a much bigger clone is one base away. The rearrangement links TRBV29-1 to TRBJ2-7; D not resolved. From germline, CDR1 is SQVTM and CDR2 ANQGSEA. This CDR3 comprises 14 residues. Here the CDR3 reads CSVEDPGSSYEQCF. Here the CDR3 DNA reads TGCAGCGTTGAAGATCCGGGCAGCTCCTACGAGCAGTGCTTC.

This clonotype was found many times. The CDR3 sequence is CASSLDPATLNTGELFF. The CDR3 region has the DNA TGTGCCAGCAGCTTAGACCCGGCGACACTAAACACCGGGGAGCTGTTTTTT. This sequence joins TRBV7-8 and TRBJ2-2; unclear D gene. CDR1 is SGHVS, CDR2 FQNEAQ, per germline. The CDR3 length is 17 residues. Trimming shortened V by 1 base and J by 2 bases, and 14 bases separated the two germline ends.

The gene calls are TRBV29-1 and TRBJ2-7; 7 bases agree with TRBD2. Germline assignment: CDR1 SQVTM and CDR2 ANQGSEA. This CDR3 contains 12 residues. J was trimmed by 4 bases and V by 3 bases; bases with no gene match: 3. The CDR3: CSVEGGKYEQYF. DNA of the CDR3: TGCAGCGTTGAGGGAGGGAAATACGAGCAGTACTTC.

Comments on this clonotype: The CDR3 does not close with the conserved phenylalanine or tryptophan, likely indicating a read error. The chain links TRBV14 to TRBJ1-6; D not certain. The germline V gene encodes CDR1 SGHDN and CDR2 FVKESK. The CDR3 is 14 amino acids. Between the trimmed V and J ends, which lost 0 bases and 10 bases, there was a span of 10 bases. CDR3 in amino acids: CASSQDKGGSPLHL. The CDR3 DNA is TGTGCCAGCAGCCAAGATAAAGGAGGCTCACCCCTCCACCTT.

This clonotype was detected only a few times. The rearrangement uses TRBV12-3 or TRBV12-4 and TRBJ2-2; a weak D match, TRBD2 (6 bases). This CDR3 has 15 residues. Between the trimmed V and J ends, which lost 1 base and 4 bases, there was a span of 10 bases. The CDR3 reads CASSLGEVITGELFF. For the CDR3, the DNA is TGTGCCAGCAGTTTAGGGGAGGTAATCACCGGGGAGCTGTTTTTT.

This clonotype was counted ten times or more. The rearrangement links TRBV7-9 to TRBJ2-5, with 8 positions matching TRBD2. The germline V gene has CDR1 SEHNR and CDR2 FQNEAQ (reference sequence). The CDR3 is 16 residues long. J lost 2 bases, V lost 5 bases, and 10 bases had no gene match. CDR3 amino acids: CASSLFSRGGQETQYF. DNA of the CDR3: TGTGCCAGCAGCCTTTTCTCCCGGGGGGGTCAAGAGACCCAGTACTTC.

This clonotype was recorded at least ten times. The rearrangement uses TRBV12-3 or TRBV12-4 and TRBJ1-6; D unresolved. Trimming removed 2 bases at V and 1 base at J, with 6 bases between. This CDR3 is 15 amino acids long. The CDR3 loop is CASSLSSSYNSPLHF. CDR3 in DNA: TGTGCCAGCAGTTTATCCAGTTCCTATAATTCACCCCTCCACTTT.

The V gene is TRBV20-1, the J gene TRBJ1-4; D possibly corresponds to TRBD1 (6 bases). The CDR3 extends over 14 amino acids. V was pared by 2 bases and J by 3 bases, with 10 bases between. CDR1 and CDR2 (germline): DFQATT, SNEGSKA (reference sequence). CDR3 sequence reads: CSARKTGSNEKLFF. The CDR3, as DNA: TGCAGTGCTAGAAAGACAGGCTCTAATGAAAAACTGTTTTTT.

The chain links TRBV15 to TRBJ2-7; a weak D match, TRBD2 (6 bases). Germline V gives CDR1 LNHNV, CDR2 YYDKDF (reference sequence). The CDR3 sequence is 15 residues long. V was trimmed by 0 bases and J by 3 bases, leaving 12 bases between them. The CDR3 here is CATSREVAEYYEQYF. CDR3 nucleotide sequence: TGTGCCACCAGCAGAGAGGTAGCGGAGTACTACGAGCAGTACTTC.

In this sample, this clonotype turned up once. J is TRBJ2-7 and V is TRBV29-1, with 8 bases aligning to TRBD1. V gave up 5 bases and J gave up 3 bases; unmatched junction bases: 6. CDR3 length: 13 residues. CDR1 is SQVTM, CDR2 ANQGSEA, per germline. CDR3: CSVTGQGGYEQYF. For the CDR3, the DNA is TGCAGCGTTACCGGACAGGGAGGCTACGAGCAGTACTTC.

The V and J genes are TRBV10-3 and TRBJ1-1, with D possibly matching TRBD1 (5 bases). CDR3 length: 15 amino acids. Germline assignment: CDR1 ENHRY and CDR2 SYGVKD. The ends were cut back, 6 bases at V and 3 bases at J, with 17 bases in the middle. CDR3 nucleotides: TGTGCCATCAGGGTTAAACAGGACGAGGACACTGAAGCTTTCTTT. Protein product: CAIRVKQDEDTEAFF.

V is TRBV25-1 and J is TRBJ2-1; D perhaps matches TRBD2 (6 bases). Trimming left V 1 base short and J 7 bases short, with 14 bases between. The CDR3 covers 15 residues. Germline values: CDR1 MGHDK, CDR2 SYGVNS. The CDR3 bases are TGTGCCAGCAGTGAATTGGCGGGGAGTCGGAATGAGCAGTTCTTC. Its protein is CASSELAGSRNEQFF.

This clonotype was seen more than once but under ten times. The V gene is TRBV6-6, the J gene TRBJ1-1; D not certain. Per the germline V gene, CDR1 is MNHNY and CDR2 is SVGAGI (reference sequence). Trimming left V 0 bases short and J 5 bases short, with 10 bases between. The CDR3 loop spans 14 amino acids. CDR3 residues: CASSYSGLTTEAFF. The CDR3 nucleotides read TGTGCCAGCAGTTACTCCGGGCTGACTACTGAAGCTTTCTTT.

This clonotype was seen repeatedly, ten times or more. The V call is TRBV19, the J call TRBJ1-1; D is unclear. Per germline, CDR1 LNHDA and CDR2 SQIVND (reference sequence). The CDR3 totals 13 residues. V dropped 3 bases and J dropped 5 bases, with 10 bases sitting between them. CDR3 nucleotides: TGTGCCAGTAGTATTTCCGGGGATACTGAAGCTTTCTTT. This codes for CASSISGDTEAFF.

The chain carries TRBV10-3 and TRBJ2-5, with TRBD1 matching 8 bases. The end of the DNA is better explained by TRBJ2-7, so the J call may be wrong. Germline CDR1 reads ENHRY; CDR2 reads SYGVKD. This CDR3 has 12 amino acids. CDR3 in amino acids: CAIGRQGNEQYF. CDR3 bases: TGTGCCATCGGCCGACAGGGGAACGAGCAGTACTTC.